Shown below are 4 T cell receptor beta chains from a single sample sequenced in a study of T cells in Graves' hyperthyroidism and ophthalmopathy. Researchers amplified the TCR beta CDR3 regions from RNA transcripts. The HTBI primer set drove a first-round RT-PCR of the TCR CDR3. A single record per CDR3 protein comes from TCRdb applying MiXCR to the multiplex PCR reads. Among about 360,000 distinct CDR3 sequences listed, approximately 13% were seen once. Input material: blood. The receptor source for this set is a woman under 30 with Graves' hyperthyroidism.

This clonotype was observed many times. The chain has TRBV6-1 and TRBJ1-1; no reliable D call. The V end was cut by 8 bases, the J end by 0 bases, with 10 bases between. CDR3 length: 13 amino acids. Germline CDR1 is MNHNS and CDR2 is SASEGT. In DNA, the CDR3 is TGTGCCAGCCGCCAGGTGATGAACACTGAAGCTTTCTTT. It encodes CASRQVMNTEAFF.

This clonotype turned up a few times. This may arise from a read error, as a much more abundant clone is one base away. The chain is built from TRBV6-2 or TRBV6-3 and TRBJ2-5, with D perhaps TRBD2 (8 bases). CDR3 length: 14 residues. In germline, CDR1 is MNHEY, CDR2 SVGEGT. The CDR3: CASRGTAGRETQHF. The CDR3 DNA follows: TGTGCCAGCCGGGGGACAGCCGGGAGGGAGACCCAGCACTTC.

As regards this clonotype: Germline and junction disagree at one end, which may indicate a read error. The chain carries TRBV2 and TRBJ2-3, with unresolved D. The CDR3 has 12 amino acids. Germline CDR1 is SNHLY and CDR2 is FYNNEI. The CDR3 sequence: CACRGDTDTQYF. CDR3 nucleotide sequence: TGTGCCTGCAGAGGAGACACAGATACGCAGTATTTT.

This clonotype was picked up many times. CDR3 residues: CASTWEGEKLFF. CDR3 sequence (DNA): TGTGCCAGCACCTGGGAAGGTGAAAAACTGTTTTTT. This chain joins TRBV6-1 and TRBJ1-4; unclear D gene. The germline gives CDR1 MNHNS, CDR2 SASEGT. The CDR3 covers 12 residues. V lost 7 bases, J lost 7 bases, and 10 bases lay in between.